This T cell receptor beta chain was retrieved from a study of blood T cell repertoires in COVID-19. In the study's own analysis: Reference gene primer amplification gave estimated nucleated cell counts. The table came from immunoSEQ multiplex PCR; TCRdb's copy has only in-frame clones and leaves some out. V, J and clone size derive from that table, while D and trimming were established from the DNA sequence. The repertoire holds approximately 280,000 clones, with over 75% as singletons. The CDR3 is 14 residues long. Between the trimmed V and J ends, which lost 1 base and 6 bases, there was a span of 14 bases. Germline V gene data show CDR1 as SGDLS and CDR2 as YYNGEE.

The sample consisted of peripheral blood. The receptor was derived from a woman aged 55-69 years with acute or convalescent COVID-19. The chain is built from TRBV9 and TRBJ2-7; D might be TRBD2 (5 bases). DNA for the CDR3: TGTGCCAGCAGCGTAATGTGGGAGAGCTCCGAGCAGTACTTC. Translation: CASSVMWESSEQYF.